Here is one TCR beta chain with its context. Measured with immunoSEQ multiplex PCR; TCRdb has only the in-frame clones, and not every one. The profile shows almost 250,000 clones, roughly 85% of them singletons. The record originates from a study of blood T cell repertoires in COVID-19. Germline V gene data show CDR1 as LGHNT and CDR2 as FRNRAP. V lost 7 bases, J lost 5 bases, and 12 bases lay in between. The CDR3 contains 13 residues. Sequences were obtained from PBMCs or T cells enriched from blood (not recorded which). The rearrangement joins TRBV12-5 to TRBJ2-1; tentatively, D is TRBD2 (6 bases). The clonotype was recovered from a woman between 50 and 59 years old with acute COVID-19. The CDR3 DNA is TGTGCTAGTGCTCAGGGCGGGAACAATGAGCAGTTCTTC. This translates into CASAQGGNNEQFF.